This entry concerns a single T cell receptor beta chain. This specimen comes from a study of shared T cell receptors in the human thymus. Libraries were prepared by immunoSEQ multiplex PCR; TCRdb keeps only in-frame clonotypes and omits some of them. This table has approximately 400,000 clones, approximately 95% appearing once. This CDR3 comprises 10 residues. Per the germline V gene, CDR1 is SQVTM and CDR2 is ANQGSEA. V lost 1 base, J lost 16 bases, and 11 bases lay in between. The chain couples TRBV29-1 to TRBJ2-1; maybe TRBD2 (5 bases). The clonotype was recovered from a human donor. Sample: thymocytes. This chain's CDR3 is CSVEADEGFF. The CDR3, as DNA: TGCAGCGTTGAAGCTGATGAGGGCTTCTTC.